The 18 T cell receptor beta chains below all came from one sample that was sequenced in a study of radiotherapy plus CTLA-4 blockade in lung cancer. Using immunoSEQ multiplex PCR, the repertoire was profiled, and TCRdb retains in-frame clones only, with some absent. The table has about 95,000 clones, approximately 78% seen once. Sequences were derived from peripheral blood, sampled from a patient treated with radiotherapy plus ipilimumab. Receptors were obtained from a human donor with non-small cell lung cancer who had a partial response to radiotherapy plus ipilimumab.

The chain links TRBV7-2 to TRBJ1-5; D is undetermined. Germline CDR1 and CDR2: SGHTA and FQGNSA. Between the trimmed V and J ends, which lost 4 bases and 3 bases, there was a span of 4 bases. This CDR3 has 12 amino acids. This chain's CDR3 is CASSSNNQPQHF. The CDR3 nucleotides are TGTGCCAGCAGCTCCAACAATCAGCCCCAGCATTTT.

V gene TRBV6-1 combines with J gene TRBJ2-1; 9 bases are a match to TRBD2. Germline V gives CDR1 MNHNS, CDR2 SASEGT. The CDR3 loop spans 15 amino acids. V gave up 5 bases and J gave up 7 bases; unmatched junction bases: 9. The CDR3 protein is CASSNSGGPGNEQFF. CDR3 bases: TGTGCCAGCAGTAATAGCGGGGGCCCGGGAAATGAGCAGTTCTTC.

The chain has TRBV15 and TRBJ2-3, with 8 positions matching TRBD1. The CDR3 runs 15 residues. Unmatched junction bases numbered 10, after V lost 7 bases and J lost 4 bases. Germline assignment: CDR1 LNHNV and CDR2 YYDKDF (reference sequence). The CDR3 spells CATTHPGQVPDTQYF. The CDR3 DNA is TGTGCCACCACCCACCCGGGACAGGTCCCAGATACGCAGTATTTT.

As regards this clone: At the DNA level, this CDR3 is encoded by other sequences in the same sample as well. The chain combines TRBV30 with TRBJ1-2; D is perhaps TRBD1 (6 bases). Deletions cut 2 bases from V and 4 bases from J, with 8 bases between. CDR1 is GTSNPN, CDR2 SVGIG, per germline (reference sequence). CDR3 length: 12 residues. Here the CDR3 reads CAWSRGTYGYTF. The CDR3 DNA reads as TGTGCCTGGAGTAGGGGGACCTATGGCTACACCTTC.

The CDR3 here is CASSFGSSASTDTQYF. CDR3 sequence (DNA): TGTGCCAGCAGCTTCGGGTCCAGCGCCAGCACAGATACGCAGTATTTT. V and J are TRBV7-9 and TRBJ2-3, with no clear D. Trimming removed 3 bases at V and 0 bases at J, with 13 bases between. The CDR3 spans 16 residues. CDR1 is SEHNR and CDR2 is FQNEAQ in the germline V gene (reference sequence). Combining the CDR3 with reference TRBV7-9 and TRBJ2-3 gives the whole variable domain DTGVSQNPRHKITKRGQNVTFRCDPISEHNRLYWYRQTLGQGPEFLTYFQNEAQLEKSRLLSDRFSAERPKGSFSTLEIQRTEQGDSAMYLCASSFGSSASTDTQYFGPGTRLTVL.

The rearrangement joins TRBV19 to TRBJ2-7; D unclear. Germline V gene lookup returns CDR1 LNHDA and CDR2 SQIVND (reference sequence). The germline V and J ends were trimmed by 3 bases and 5 bases, with 5 bases remaining between them. CDR3 length: 11 residues. The CDR3 reads CASSIFNEQYF. The CDR3 bases are TGTGCCAGTAGTATTTTCAACGAGCAGTACTTC.

This chain connects TRBV6-6 to TRBJ2-3; D perhaps matches TRBD2 (5 bases). The ends were cut back, 4 bases at V and 1 base at J, with 12 bases in the middle. CDR3 length equals 15 residues. Looked up from germline, CDR1 is MNHNY and CDR2 is SVGAGI (reference sequence). CDR3 DNA: TGTGCCAGCAGTTCCCGACTCGGGGGCACAGATACGCAGTATTTT. Translated: CASSSRLGGTDTQYF.

The gene calls are TRBV30 and TRBJ2-2; 12 bases are a match to TRBD2. Germline CDR1 GTSNPN, CDR2 SVGIG (reference sequence). The trim removed 8 bases at V and 6 bases at J, leaving 4 bases unmatched. CDR3 length: 13 amino acids. This CDR3 reads CAGLAGSAGELFF. CDR3 nucleotide sequence: TGTGCCGGACTAGCGGGAAGCGCCGGGGAGCTGTTTTTT.

This clone turned up a few times. This chain links TRBV28 with TRBJ1-4, with 8 nucleotides matching TRBD1. This CDR3 comprises 16 residues. Germline CDR1 is MDHEN and CDR2 is SYDVKM. V lost 6 bases and J lost 14; bases outside the gene matches: 20. CDR3 sequence: CASRAAAGTGPTRLFF. DNA of the CDR3: TGTGCCAGCAGAGCGGCTGCAGGGACAGGTCCTACCAGGCTGTTTTTT. Supplemented by reference TRBV28 and TRBJ1-4, the full variable domain reads DVKVTQSSRYLVKRTGEKVFLECVQDMDHENMFWYRQDPGLGLRLIYFSYDVKMKEKGDIPEGYSVSREKKERFSLILESASTNQTSMYLCASRAAAGTGPTRLFFGSGTQLSVL.

This chain connects TRBV5-1 to TRBJ2-1, with 7 bases matching TRBD2. The germline V gene has CDR1 SGHRS and CDR2 YFSETQ. There are 15 residues in the CDR3. V lost 0 bases and J lost 6; bases outside the gene matches: 6. The CDR3 bases are TGCGCCAGCAGCTTGGGGGCGGGAGACCTCAATGAGCAGTTCTTC. Its translation: CASSLGAGDLNEQFF.

The chain links TRBV4-1 to TRBJ2-5; 7 nucleotides match TRBD1. This CDR3 is 15 amino acids long. CDR1 and CDR2 from the germline V gene are MGHRA and YSYEKL. The V and J ends lost 0 bases and 5 bases, in that order; junction bases with no gene match: 6. CDR3 sequence: CASSQDGDRDETQYF. The CDR3 coding sequence is TGCGCCAGCAGCCAAGATGGAGACAGGGACGAGACCCAGTACTTC.

This chain uses TRBV7-3 with TRBJ2-3; TRBD2 is a possible D gene (7 bases). Germline V CDR1 and CDR2: SGHTA, FQGTGA. V was trimmed by 0 bases and J by 5 bases, leaving 12 bases between them. The CDR3 runs to 15 residues. CDR3 nucleotides: TGTGCCAGCAGCTTAACGGGGGGGCGGCAAGATACGCAGTATTTT. Its translation: CASSLTGGRQDTQYF.

V usage is TRBV27 and J usage is TRBJ2-7; 8 positions agree with TRBD1. V lost 2 bases, J lost 13 bases, and 4 bases stayed unmatched. The CDR3 has 11 amino acids. Germline-derived CDR1 and CDR2 are MNHEY and SMNVEV (reference sequence). The CDR3 nucleotides read TGTGCCAGCAGTTTAAGGGACAGGACTTACTTC. It codes for CASSLRDRTYF.

The genes are TRBV7-2 and TRBJ2-3, with a tentative D call TRBD2 (5 bases). V was trimmed by 5 bases and J by 2 bases, leaving 11 bases between them. Germline V CDR1 and CDR2: SGHTA, FQGNSA. The CDR3 consists of 14 residues. The CDR3: CASSRAGVTDTQYF. In DNA, the CDR3 is TGTGCCAGCAGCCGGGCGGGCGTCACAGATACGCAGTATTTT. The full variable domain, rest sourced from reference TRBV7-2 and TRBJ2-3, is GAGVSQSPSNKVTEKGKDVELRCDPISGHTALYWYRQSLGQGLEFLIYFQGNSAPDKSGLPSDRFSAERTGGSVSTLTIQRTQQEDSAVYLCASSRAGVTDTQYFGPGTRLTVL.

The V call is TRBV28, the J call TRBJ2-7; 8 nucleotides agree with TRBD1. Germline V CDR1 and CDR2: MDHEN, SYDVKM. This CDR3 region has 15 residues. V shed 6 bases, J shed 2 bases, and the junction held 9 bases outside the gene matches. The CDR3 DNA reads as TGTGCCAGCAGGGCAGGGACAGGCTCAGCCTACGAGCAGTACTTC. Translation gives CASRAGTGSAYEQYF.

This chain uses TRBV7-6 with TRBJ2-5, with 7 bases that match TRBD2. Germline V gene sequence: CDR1 SGHVS, CDR2 FNYEAQ. The V and J ends lost 1 base and 7 bases, in that order; junction bases with no gene match: 12. The CDR3 spans 16 residues. The CDR3 DNA is TGTGCCAGCAGCTTAGGCCGGACTAGGACTGGGGTGACCCAGTACTTC. Residues: CASSLGRTRTGVTQYF.

This clone appeared a few times. The rearrangement links TRBV19 to TRBJ2-2; 14 nucleotides align to TRBD2. In germline, CDR1 is LNHDA, CDR2 SQIVND (reference sequence). There are 18 residues in the CDR3. The V and J ends lost 4 bases and 4 bases, in that order; junction bases with no gene match: 8. The CDR3 DNA reads as TGTGCCAGTAGTACCAGGACTAGCGGGAGGATAGGCACCGGGGAGCTGTTTTTT. Translated, it gives CASSTRTSGRIGTGELFF.

This clone was seen once. The chain carries TRBV7-7 and TRBJ2-5; 9 nucleotides align to TRBD2. Germline CDR1 and CDR2: SSHAT and FNYEAQ (reference sequence). There are 14 residues in the CDR3. V shed 1 base, J shed 5 bases, and the junction held 2 bases outside the gene matches. CDR3 bases: TGTGCCAGCAGCTTAGGCGGGGGGGGCGAGACCCAGTACTTC. Translating gives CASSLGGGGETQYF.